The 23 T cell receptor beta chains reported below all come from one sample, sequenced in a study of a mutant IDH1 vaccine in newly diagnosed glioma. The time point was: week 35, safety follow-up. Doses comprised 300 ug of mutant IDH1 20-mer peptide each, plus topical imiquimod. Which antigens these TCRs recognize remains unknown. Here immunoSEQ multiplex PCR was the method, and the copy in TCRdb shows in-frame clones only, minus some. The profile shows roughly 30,000 clones, more than 75% of them singletons. The input for sequencing was PBMCs, taken from a glioma patient whose treatment included an IDH1 peptide vaccine. The origin of the receptors is a woman aged 35 to 49 with glioma.

As DNA, the CDR3 is TGTGCCCGCTCGACGACCTGGGGGGTTGAAGAGACCCAGTACTTC. Translation: CARSTTWGVEETQYF. This sequence joins TRBV2 and TRBJ2-5, with D maybe TRBD2 (6 bases). This CDR3 is 15 amino acids long. V shed 11 bases and J shed 3 bases, with 22 bases lying between them. Germline values: CDR1 SNHLY, CDR2 FYNNEI.

This clone is termed medium-sized. V usage is TRBV6-5 and J usage is TRBJ1-1; maybe TRBD1 (5 bases). CDR1 is MNHEY, CDR2 SVGAGI, per germline. The CDR3 consists of 15 residues. Between the trimmed V and J ends, which lost 1 base and 0 bases, there was a span of 9 bases. Here the CDR3 DNA reads TGTGCCAGCAGTTACTTGGGACTGTTGAACACTGAAGCTTTCTTT. Its protein product is CASSYLGLLNTEAFF.

The chain recombines TRBV19 with TRBJ2-5; TRBD2 matches at 12 bases. Per germline, CDR1 LNHDA and CDR2 SQIVND (reference sequence). The CDR3 contains 16 residues. V was pared by 1 base and J by 2 bases, with 2 bases of the junction left unmatched. The chain's CDR3 is CASSIGLAGAQETQYF. CDR3 bases: TGTGCCAGTAGTATAGGACTAGCGGGGGCTCAAGAGACCCAGTACTTC. Full variable domain (outside the CDR3, taken from reference TRBV19 and TRBJ2-5): DGGITQSPKYLFRKEGQNVTLSCEQNLNHDAMYWYRQDPGQGLRLIYYSQIVNDFQKGDIAEGYSVSREKKESFPLTVTSAQKNPTAFYLCASSIGLAGAQETQYFGPGTRLLVL.

The CDR3 region has the DNA TGTGCCAGCTCCCGGGGATCCGCTAGCACAGATACGCAGTATTTT. Amino acids: CASSRGSASTDTQYF. V usage is TRBV9 and J usage is TRBJ2-3; perhaps TRBD2 as D (5 bases). Germline-derived CDR1 and CDR2 are SGDLS and YYNGEE. This CDR3 has 15 residues. The V gene lost 7 bases and the J gene lost 0 bases, with 15 bases spanning the gap.

This clone was seen a handful of times. The genes are TRBV6-1 and TRBJ1-2; D perhaps matches TRBD1 (5 bases). There are 17 residues in the CDR3. Trimming cost V 2 bases and J 1 base, with 17 bases left between them. Germline V CDR1 and CDR2: MNHNS, SASEGT. The CDR3 DNA is TGTGCCAGCAGTGAAAACTTTGGAGCAGGGATTAACTATGGCTACACCTTC. It codes for CASSENFGAGINYGYTF.

The chain employs TRBV5-1 and TRBJ2-7, with D possibly matching TRBD2 (6 bases). There are 16 residues in the CDR3. The V and J ends lost 1 base and 3 bases respectively, with 17 bases between them. Germline CDR1 SGHRS, CDR2 YFSETQ. Here the CDR3 DNA reads TGCGCCAGCAGCTTGCTCCTAGCGTCATCCCTCTACGAGCAGTACTTC. It yields the protein CASSLLLASSLYEQYF.

V gene TRBV29-1 combines with J gene TRBJ1-1, with D possibly matching TRBD1 (5 bases). The V gene's germline CDR1 is SQVTM and CDR2 ANQGSEA. Trimming left V 7 bases short and J 1 base short, with 16 bases between. The length of the CDR3 is 14 residues. CDR3 nucleotide sequence: TGCAGCGGGGGAGGGCCAGGGAGGAACACTGAAGCTTTCTTT. Translating gives CSGGGPGRNTEAFF.

The rearrangement links TRBV12-5 to TRBJ2-1; TRBD1 matches at 7 bases. The germline CDR1 and CDR2 sequences are LGHNT and FRNRAP. The CDR3 extends over 15 amino acids. Losses at the gene ends were 5 bases for V and 7 bases for J; bases not matched to a gene: 11. Here the CDR3 DNA reads TGTGCTAGTGGTCATGACAGGGTATATGGTAATGAGCAGTTCTTC. Translation gives CASGHDRVYGNEQFF.

CDR3 DNA sequence: TGCAGCGTTGTTTACGCCCGCTATGGCTACACCTTC. This sequence encodes CSVVYARYGYTF. J is TRBJ1-2 and V is TRBV29-1; D is ambiguous. Trimming left V 4 bases short and J 4 bases short, with 10 bases between. The CDR3 is made up of 12 amino acids. From germline, CDR1 is SQVTM and CDR2 ANQGSEA. Drawing the rest from reference TRBV29-1 and TRBJ1-2, the complete variable domain is SAVISQKPSRDICQRGTSLTIQCQVDSQVTMMFWYRQQPGQSLTLIATANQGSEATYESGFVIDKFPISRPNLTFSTLTVSNMSPEDSSIYLCSVVYARYGYTFGSGTRLTVV.

This chain uses TRBV4-3 with TRBJ2-2, with 7 bases matching TRBD2. This CDR3 contains 16 residues. Per germline, CDR1 LGHNA and CDR2 YSLEER. Trimming removed 4 bases from V and 0 bases from J; junction bases left unmatched: 5. The CDR3 protein is CASSLMSGTNTGELFF. CDR3 nucleotides: TGCGCCAGCAGCCTCATGAGCGGGACGAACACCGGGGAGCTGTTTTTT.

V gene TRBV30 combines with J gene TRBJ2-7; D unresolved. The CDR3 has 15 amino acids. Trimming removed 0 bases from V and 5 bases from J, with 17 bases in between. Germline assignment: CDR1 GTSNPN and CDR2 SVGIG (reference sequence). The CDR3 DNA sequence: TGTGCCTGGAGTGTACGAGACTTCCTCGTCCACGAGCAGTACTTC. It specifies CAWSVRDFLVHEQYF.

The V call is TRBV5-1, the J call TRBJ1-2; D unresolved. This CDR3 has 14 amino acids. Trimming removed 0 bases at V and 2 bases at J, with 8 bases between. The germline V gene has CDR1 SGHRS and CDR2 YFSETQ. CDR3 nucleotides: TGCGCCAGCAGCTTGGGGCAGTCCAACTATGGCTACACCTTC. As protein: CASSLGQSNYGYTF. The full variable domain, its missing parts supplied by reference TRBV5-1 and TRBJ1-2, is KAGVTQTPRYLIKTRGQQVTLSCSPISGHRSVSWYQQTPGQGLQFLFEYFSETQRNKGNFPGRFSGRQFSNSRSEMNVSTLELGDSALYLCASSLGQSNYGYTFGSGTRLTVV.

This chain connects TRBV29-1 to TRBJ1-2; 10 bases fit TRBD1. V shed 7 bases, J shed 4 bases, and the junction held 6 bases outside the gene matches. This CDR3 comprises 13 residues. CDR1 and CDR2 (germline): SQVTM, ANQGSEA. The CDR3 coding sequence is TGCAGCGGGGCGGACAGGGGGGGCTATGGCTACACCTTC. This sequence encodes CSGADRGGYGYTF.

The rearrangement joins TRBV5-1 to TRBJ2-2, with D possibly matching TRBD1 (5 bases). Per the germline V gene, CDR1 is SGHRS and CDR2 is YFSETQ. The V end lost 7 bases, the J end lost 5 bases, and 15 bases lay between the germline ends. CDR3 size: 14 residues. The CDR3, as DNA: TGCGCCAGCCGCGACAGAGGTAGGACCGGGGAGCTGTTTTTT. Its protein is CASRDRGRTGELFF.

The chain recombines TRBV10-3 with TRBJ2-3; maybe TRBD1 (5 bases). The CDR3 is 14 amino acids. From germline, CDR1 is ENHRY and CDR2 SYGVKD. V lost 2 bases to trimming and J lost 2 bases, with 8 bases between them. CDR3 in DNA: TGTGCCATCAGTGAGAAGGGGTTCACAGATACGCAGTATTTT. Protein product: CAISEKGFTDTQYF.

The chain has TRBV6-6 and TRBJ1-2; 7 bases match TRBD1. The germline CDR1 and CDR2 sequences are MNHNY and SVGAGI (reference sequence). This CDR3 region has 13 residues. After removal of 3 bases from V and 8 bases from J, the junction contained 6 bases not matched to a gene. CDR3 nucleotides: TGTGCCAGCAGTTATGAGGGGGCGGGCGGCTACACCTTC. Its translation: CASSYEGAGGYTF.

The chain links TRBV6-5 to TRBJ2-7; perhaps TRBD1 as D (5 bases). This CDR3 is 15 amino acids long. Trimming took off 0 bases at V and 4 bases at J, with 13 bases between the two ends. CDR1 MNHEY and CDR2 SVGAGI come from the germline V gene. CDR3 sequence: CASSYSIGERYEQYF. The CDR3 region has the DNA TGTGCCAGCAGTTACTCGATAGGGGAACGATACGAGCAGTACTTC.

The chain uses TRBV6-5 and TRBJ1-2; no firm D call. From germline, CDR1 is MNHEY and CDR2 SVGAGI. Trimming took off 8 bases at V and 7 bases at J, with 17 bases between the two ends. This CDR3 is 13 amino acids long. The CDR3 DNA follows: TGTGCCAGCTCCTCCGGACGTTCGTTTGGCTACACCTTC. Residues: CASSSGRSFGYTF.

Only one count was recorded for this clone. DNA for the CDR3: TGTGCCAGCAGCGCTGGACCGGAGACCCAGTACTTC. Protein product: CASSAGPETQYF. The chain links TRBV7-9 to TRBJ2-5, with no clear D. V dropped 5 bases and J dropped 5 bases, with 9 bases sitting between them. CDR3 size: 12 residues. Germline V CDR1 and CDR2: SEHNR, FQNEAQ (reference sequence).

The chain links TRBV5-1 to TRBJ2-7, with D possibly TRBD1 on 7 matching bases. The CDR3 is 16 amino acids. CDR1 is SGHRS and CDR2 is YFSETQ in the germline V gene. Trimming pared 3 bases from V and 3 bases from J, leaving 19 bases between. The CDR3 protein is CASSWRDRNVLYEQYF. CDR3 coding DNA: TGCGCCAGCAGCTGGAGGGACAGAAACGTCCTCTACGAGCAGTACTTC.

Judged by abundance, this clone is medium-sized (0.01 to 0.1%). Here the CDR3 reads CSVETGGLGQPQHF. The CDR3 region has the DNA TGCAGCGTTGAGACAGGGGGATTAGGTCAGCCCCAGCATTTT. V and J are TRBV29-1 and TRBJ1-5; 9 nucleotides match TRBD1. Germline V gives CDR1 SQVTM, CDR2 ANQGSEA. The V gene end was trimmed by 3 bases and the J gene end by 6 bases; junction bases not matched to a gene: 6. The CDR3 is made up of 14 amino acids.

This clone was found a few times. The CDR3 nucleotides read TGCAGTGCTCTCCGCCAGTGGGTGCCTTACTTC. It encodes CSALRQWVPYF. The gene calls are TRBV20-1 and TRBJ2-7; D is unresolved. CDR1 DFQATT and CDR2 SNEGSKA come from the germline V gene (reference sequence). V was cut by 5 bases and J by 13 bases, with 18 bases left in between. The CDR3 consists of 11 residues.

V and J are TRBV9 and TRBJ2-1; a possible D gene is TRBD2 (6 bases). This CDR3 comprises 17 residues. Trimming removed 0 bases at V and 6 bases at J, with 19 bases between. The V gene's germline CDR1 is SGDLS and CDR2 YYNGEE. CDR3 sequence (DNA): TGTGCCAGCAGCGTAGTGGGGACTCCTTACCGCACCAATGAGCAGTTCTTC. Translation gives CASSVVGTPYRTNEQFF.